The subject of this entry is one T cell receptor beta chain. Only in-frame clones appear in the TCRdb table, and some are missing; sequencing was by immunoSEQ multiplex PCR. Among approximately 500,000 clones, approximately 89% were seen once, and the ten largest hold 0.9%. The data stem from a study of blood T cell repertoires in COVID-19. In the study overall: The origin of the acute and convalescent COVID-19 samples was the United States, Italy and Spain.

Germline V lookup: CDR1 MNHEY, CDR2 SVGAGI. CDR3 length equals 16 residues. The germline V and J ends were trimmed by 0 bases and 2 bases, with 14 bases remaining between them. V and J are TRBV6-5 and TRBJ2-7, with D possibly being TRBD1 (5 bases). This sequence was found in a man younger than 35 with COVID-19, enrolled during active disease. The sample taken for sequencing was peripheral blood. The CDR3 spells CASSYSSGSLTYEQYF. In nucleotides, the CDR3 is TGTGCCAGCAGTTACTCGTCAGGGTCCCTAACCTACGAGCAGTACTTC.